This T cell receptor (beta chain) was retrieved from a study of human T cells and chemical hapten exposure (dated by TCRdb to the early 2020s). Describing the broader study: The libraries were sequenced as a pool, and the TCR yield per sample differed mostly because of small variations in library volumes within the pool. In alopecia patients, the study followed how the peripheral blood TCR repertoire changed in vivo over primary and secondary sensitization to diphenylcyclopropenone (DPC), a hapten. Both TCR alpha and TCR beta chains were sequenced from each blood RNA sample.

The sample's time point label, decoded: healthy volunteer bleed at 2 weeks. Total RNA was isolated from unfractionated whole blood collected in Tempus Blood RNA tubes. Roughly 5 healthy volunteers were used as TCR sequencing controls and were bled at day 0, 2 weeks and 6 weeks. The library was obtained by RACE. TCRdb names NextSeq 500 as the instrument used. During library preparation, unique molecular identifiers were attached to individual cDNA molecules so that TCRs could be counted in a quantitative, reproducible way. The paper's processing steps were these. A median of about 100,000 TCRs per sample was observed, with a range of roughly 23,224 to 700,000. V, J and CDR3 annotation of the TCR reads was performed with the Decombinator software suite. For PS versus PT1 abundance plots, all samples were subsampled to the same number of TCRs (28,000). TCRs were defined as expanded if absent before sensitization and observed at least eight times at the 2-week time point. TCRdb ran its own pipeline on the public reads, namely fastp trimming at Q25 and MiXCR clone calling, and kept in-frame beta chains. Rows are unified per CDR3 protein, each entry keeping the most common DNA and genes. These V and J calls derive from TCRdb rather than the authors' analysis. The sample contains some 46,000 distinct CDR3 sequences, 3.5% to 4.5% of them found a single time. The ten largest clones represent approximately 1.6% of the sample.

CDR1 SEHNR and CDR2 FQNEAQ were looked up in the germline V gene (reference sequence). Spanning cysteine to phenylalanine, the CDR3 consists of 14 amino acids. Only the CDR3 portion is preserved as DNA: 42 bases, with reading frame beginning at the first base. About this clonotype itself: The clone's antigen remains unknown. Given a much more abundant clone one base away, this may be a read error.

Study-wide findings and limitations: DPC sensitization did not change the number of TCRs with a frequency above 1 in 1000, and there was no evidence of changes in global repertoire structure. Repeated subsampling changed both the strength of the expansion versus patch-test correlation and the threshold at which the correlation became significant.

The sequence is built from TRBV7-9 and TRBJ2-1; no D gene call is confident. TRBJ2-7 explains the end of the DNA better; the J call may be wrong. The sample consisted of whole blood. The clonotype comes from a female donor in good health. Some clones in this sample may be carry-over from other donors' samples. The sequenced DNA is TGTGCCAGCAGCTTAGATCTCATACCCAATGAGCAGTACTTC. It translates to CASSLDLIPNEQYF.